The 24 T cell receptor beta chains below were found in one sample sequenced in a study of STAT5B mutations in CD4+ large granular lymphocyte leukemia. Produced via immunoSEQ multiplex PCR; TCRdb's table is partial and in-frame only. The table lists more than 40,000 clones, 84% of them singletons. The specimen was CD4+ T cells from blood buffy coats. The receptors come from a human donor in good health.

The CDR3 DNA follows: TGTGCCAGCAGCGTCTCTAGCGGAACCTCCTACAATGAGCAGTTCTTC. Translation: CASSVSSGTSYNEQFF. This rearrangement joins TRBV11-2 to TRBJ2-1; 7 positions match TRBD2. CDR1 is SGHAT, CDR2 FQNNGV, per germline. Trimming cost V 5 bases and J 0 bases; bases outside gene matches: 7. The CDR3 totals 16 residues.

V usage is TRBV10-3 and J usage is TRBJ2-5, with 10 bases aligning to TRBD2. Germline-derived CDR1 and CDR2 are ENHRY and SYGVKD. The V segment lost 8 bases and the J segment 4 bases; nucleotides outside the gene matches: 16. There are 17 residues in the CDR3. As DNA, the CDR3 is TGTGCCATCCGCCGGGGGATCGGTAGCGGGGGGTCAGAGACCCAGTACTTC. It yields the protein CAIRRGIGSGGSETQYF.

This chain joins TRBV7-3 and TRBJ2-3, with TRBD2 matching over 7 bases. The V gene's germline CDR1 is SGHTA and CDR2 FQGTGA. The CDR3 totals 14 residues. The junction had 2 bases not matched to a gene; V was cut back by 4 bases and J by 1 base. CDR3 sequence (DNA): TGTGCCAGCAGCTACCGGGGGGGCACAGATACGCAGTATTTT. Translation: CASSYRGGTDTQYF.

The CDR3 nucleotides are TGTGCCAGTAGTATAAGGAGGGGGACAGGGGACGAAGCTTTCTTT. It encodes CASSIRRGTGDEAFF. This rearrangement joins TRBV19 to TRBJ1-1; 10 positions match TRBD1. This CDR3 comprises 15 residues. The V segment lost 2 bases and the J segment 8 bases; nucleotides outside the gene matches: 8. From germline, CDR1 is LNHDA and CDR2 SQIVND (reference sequence).

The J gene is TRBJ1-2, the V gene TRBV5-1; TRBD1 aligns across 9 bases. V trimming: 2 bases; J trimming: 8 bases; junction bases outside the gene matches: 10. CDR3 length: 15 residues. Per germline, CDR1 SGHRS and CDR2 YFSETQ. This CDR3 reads CASSFSTGQGEGYTF. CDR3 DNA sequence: TGCGCCAGCAGCTTTAGCACGGGACAGGGTGAAGGCTACACCTTC.

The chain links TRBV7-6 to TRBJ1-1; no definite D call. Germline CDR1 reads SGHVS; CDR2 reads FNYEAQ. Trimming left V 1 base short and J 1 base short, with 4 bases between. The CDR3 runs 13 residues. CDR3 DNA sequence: TGTGCCAGCAGCTTAGGGCAGAACACTGAAGCTTTCTTT. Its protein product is CASSLGQNTEAFF.

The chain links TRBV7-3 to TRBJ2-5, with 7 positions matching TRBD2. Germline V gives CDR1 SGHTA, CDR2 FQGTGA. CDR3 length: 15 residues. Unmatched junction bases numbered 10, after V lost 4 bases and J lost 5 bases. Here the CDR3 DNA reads TGTGCCAGCAGCTCCTCTGGGGAGGGGTTGGAGACCCAGTACTTC. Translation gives CASSSSGEGLETQYF.

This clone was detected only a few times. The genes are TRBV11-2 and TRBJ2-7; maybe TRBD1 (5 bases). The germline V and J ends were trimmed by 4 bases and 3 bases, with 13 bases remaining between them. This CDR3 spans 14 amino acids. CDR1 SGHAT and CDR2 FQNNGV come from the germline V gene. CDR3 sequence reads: CASSYRPRGYEQYF. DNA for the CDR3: TGTGCCAGCAGCTACAGGCCTAGAGGCTACGAGCAGTACTTC.

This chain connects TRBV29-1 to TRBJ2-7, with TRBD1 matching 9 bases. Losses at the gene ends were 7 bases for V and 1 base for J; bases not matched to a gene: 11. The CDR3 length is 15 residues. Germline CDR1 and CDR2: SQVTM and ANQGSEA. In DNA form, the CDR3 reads TGCAGCGCCGACGCCGGGACAGGGCCTTCCTACGAGCAGTACTTC. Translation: CSADAGTGPSYEQYF.

The CDR3 region is CASSLGQAPRVGEAFF. The DNA for the CDR3 is TGTGCCAGCAGCCTCGGACAGGCGCCTCGTGTGGGTGAAGCTTTCTTT. The chain links TRBV5-4 to TRBJ1-1; 7 bases are shared with TRBD1. The trim removed 4 bases at V and 7 bases at J, leaving 16 bases unmatched. Germline CDR1 SGHNT, CDR2 YYREEE (reference sequence). There are 16 residues in the CDR3.

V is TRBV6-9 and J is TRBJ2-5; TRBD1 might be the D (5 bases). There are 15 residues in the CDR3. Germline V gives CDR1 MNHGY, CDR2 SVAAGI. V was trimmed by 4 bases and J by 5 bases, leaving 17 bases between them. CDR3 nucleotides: TGTGCCAGCAGTTTCCAAGGTGTGGGGCACGAGACCCAGTACTTC. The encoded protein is CASSFQGVGHETQYF.

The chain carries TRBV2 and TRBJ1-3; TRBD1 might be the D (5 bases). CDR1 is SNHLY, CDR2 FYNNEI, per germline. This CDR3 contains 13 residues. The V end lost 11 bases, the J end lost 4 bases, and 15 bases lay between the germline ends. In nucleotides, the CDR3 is TGTGCCTCTCGCGGGGACGGAGGAAACACCATATATTTT. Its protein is CASRGDGGNTIYF. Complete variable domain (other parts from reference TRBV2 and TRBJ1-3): EPEVTQTPSHQVTQMGQEVILRCVPISNHLYFYWYRQILGQKVEFLVSFYNNEISEKSEIFDDQFSVERPDGSNFTLKIRSTKLEDSAMYFCASRGDGGNTIYFGEGSWLTVV.

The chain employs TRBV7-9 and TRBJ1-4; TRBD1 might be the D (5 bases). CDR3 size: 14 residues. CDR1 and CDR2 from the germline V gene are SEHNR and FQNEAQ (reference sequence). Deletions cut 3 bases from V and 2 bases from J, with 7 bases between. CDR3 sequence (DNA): TGTGCCAGCAGCTTTGGGGGGACTAATGAAAAACTGTTTTTT. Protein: CASSFGGTNEKLFF.

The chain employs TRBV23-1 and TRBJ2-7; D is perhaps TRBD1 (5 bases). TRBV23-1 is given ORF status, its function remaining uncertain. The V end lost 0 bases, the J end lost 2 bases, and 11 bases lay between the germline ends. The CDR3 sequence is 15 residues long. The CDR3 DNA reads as TGCGCCAGCAGTCAATCGCACAGGAACACCTACGAGCAGTACTTC. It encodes CASSQSHRNTYEQYF.

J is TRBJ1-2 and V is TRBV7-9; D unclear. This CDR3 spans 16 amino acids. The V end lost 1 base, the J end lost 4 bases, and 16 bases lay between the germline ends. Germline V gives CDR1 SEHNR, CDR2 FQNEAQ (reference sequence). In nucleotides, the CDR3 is TGTGCCAGCAGCTTAGGTGGTGGCTTCCTCCTCTATGGCTACACCTTC. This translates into CASSLGGGFLLYGYTF.

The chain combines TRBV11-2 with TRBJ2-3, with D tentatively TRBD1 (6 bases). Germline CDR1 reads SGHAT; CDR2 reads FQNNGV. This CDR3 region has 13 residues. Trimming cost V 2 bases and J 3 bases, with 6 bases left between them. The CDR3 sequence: CASSLRGTDTQYF. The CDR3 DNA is TGTGCCAGCAGCTTAAGGGGGACAGATACGCAGTATTTT.

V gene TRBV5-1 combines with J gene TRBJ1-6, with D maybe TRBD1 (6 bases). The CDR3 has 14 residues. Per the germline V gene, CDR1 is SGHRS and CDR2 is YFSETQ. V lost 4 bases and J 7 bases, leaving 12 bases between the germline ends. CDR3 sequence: CASSADSLNSPLHF. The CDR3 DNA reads TGCGCCAGCAGCGCGGACAGTCTAAATTCACCCCTCCACTTT.

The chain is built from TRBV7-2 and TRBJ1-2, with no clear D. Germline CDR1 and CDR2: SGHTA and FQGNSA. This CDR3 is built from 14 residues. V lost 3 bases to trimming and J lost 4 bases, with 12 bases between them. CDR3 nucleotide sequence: TGTGCCAGCAGCTTCCGCACTGCTAGCTATGGCTACACCTTC. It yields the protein CASSFRTASYGYTF.

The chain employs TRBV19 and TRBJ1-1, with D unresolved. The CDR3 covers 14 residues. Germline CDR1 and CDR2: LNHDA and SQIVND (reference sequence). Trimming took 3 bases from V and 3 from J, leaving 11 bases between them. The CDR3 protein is CASSIPALHTEAFF. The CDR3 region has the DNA TGTGCCAGTAGTATCCCAGCGCTCCACACTGAAGCTTTCTTT.

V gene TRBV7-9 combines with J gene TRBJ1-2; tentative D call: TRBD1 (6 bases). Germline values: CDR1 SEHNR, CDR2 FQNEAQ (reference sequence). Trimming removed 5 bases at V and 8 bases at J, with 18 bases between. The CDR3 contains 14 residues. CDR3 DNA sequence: TGTGCCAGCAGCCGGGACACCCCGCTTGGGGGCTACACCTTC. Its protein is CASSRDTPLGGYTF.

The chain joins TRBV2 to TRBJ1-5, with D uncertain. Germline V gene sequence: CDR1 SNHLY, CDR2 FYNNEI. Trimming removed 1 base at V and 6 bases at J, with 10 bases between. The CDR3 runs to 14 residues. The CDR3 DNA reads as TGTGCCAGCAGTGAAGGGCAGGCCCCTCAGCCCCAGCATTTT. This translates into CASSEGQAPQPQHF.

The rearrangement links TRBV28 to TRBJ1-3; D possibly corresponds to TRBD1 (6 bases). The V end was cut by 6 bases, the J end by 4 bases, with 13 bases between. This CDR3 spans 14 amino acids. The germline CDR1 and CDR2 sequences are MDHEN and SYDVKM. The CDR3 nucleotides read TGTGCCAGCAGCTCCAGGGGATCCGGAAACACCATATATTTT. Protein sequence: CASSSRGSGNTIYF.

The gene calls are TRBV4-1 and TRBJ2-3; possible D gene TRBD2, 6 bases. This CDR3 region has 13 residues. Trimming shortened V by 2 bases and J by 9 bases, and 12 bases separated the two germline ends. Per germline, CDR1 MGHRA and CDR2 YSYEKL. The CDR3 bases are TGCGCCAGCAGCCAAATAGCGGCCAGCACGCAGTATTTT. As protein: CASSQIAASTQYF.

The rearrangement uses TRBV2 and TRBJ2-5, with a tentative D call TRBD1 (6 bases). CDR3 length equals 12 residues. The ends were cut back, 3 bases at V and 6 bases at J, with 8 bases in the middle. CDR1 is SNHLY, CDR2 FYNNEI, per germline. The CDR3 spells CASSDRGKTQYF. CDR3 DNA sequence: TGTGCCAGCAGTGACAGGGGCAAGACCCAGTACTTC.